Here is one T cell receptor beta chain with its context. Germline V gene sequence: CDR1 SGHDT, CDR2 YYEEEE. This CDR3 is 17 amino acids long. Deletions cut 4 bases from V and 7 bases from J, with 27 bases between. The sample is drawn from a study of T-cell memory formation after mild COVID-19. UMIs and sample barcodes were carried by the TCR alpha and TCR beta cDNA libraries that 5'RACE produced using constant-segment primers. TCRdb re-analysed the 5' RACE reads in MiXCR, keeping a single row per CDR3 protein. The data contain about 260,000 distinct CDR3 sequences, around 15% of them singletons. The J gene is TRBJ2-7, the V gene TRBV5-6; the D gene is possibly TRBD1 (6 bases). This TCR was recovered from a man aged 18 to 30 who had mild COVID-19 (a few samples of this study predate the infection). Cell type and time point are not known. The sample comprised PBMCs or a T cell subset sorted from them (not recorded which). The CDR3 bases are TGTGCCAGCAGCGGGCGGATAGTGCAGGGGCGGTATCGAGAGCAGTACTTC. Translation: CASSGRIVQGRYREQYF.